The source of this T cell receptor (beta chain) is a study of control samples from healthy donors and cancer patients. Trimming removed 4 bases at V and 1 base at J, with 10 bases between. Germline assignment: CDR1 MNHEY and CDR2 SMNVEV (reference sequence). The CDR3 runs to 14 residues. TCRdb keeps only in-frame clones here, not all; method: immunoSEQ multiplex PCR. This sample has tens of thousands of clones; 93% occur once, and the top ten carry 1.3%. The clonotype originates from a woman in her 40s with lung cancer. The specimen sequenced was PBMCs. The rearrangement links TRBV27 to TRBJ1-1, with D perhaps TRBD1 (5 bases). This CDR3 reads CASSSDSENTEAFF. CDR3 sequence (DNA): TGTGCCAGCAGTTCAGACAGTGAGAACACTGAAGCTTTCTTT.